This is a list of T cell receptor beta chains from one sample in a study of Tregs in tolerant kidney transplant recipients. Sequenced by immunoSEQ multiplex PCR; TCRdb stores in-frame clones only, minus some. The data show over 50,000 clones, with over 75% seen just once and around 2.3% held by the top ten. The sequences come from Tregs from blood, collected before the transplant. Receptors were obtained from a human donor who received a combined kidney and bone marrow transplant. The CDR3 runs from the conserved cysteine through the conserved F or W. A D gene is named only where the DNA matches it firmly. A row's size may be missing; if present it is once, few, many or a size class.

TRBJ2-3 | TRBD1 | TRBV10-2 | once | TGCGCCAGCAGTGAGTTTGGTCTAGGACAGGGGGCCACAGATACGCAGTATTTT | CASSEFGLGQGATDTQYF
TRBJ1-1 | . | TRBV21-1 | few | TGTGCCAGCACCTCGGGACGGATTGAAGCTTTCTTT | CASTSGRIEAFF
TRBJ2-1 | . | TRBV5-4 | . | TGTGCCAGCAGCTTCCCCTCCTACAATGAGCAGTTCTTC | CASSFPSYNEQFF
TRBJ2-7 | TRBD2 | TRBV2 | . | TGTGCCAGCAGTGAGGGGTCTAGCGGGTACCCCTACGAGCAGTACTTC | CASSEGSSGYPYEQYF
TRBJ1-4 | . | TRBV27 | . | TGTGCCAGCAGACAAAGAAATGAAAAACTGTTTTTT | CASRQRNEKLFF
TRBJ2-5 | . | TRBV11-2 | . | TGTGCCAGCAGCCCCCGAGGGGAGACCCAGTACTTC | CASSPRGETQYF
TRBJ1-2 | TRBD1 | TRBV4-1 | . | TGCGCCAGCAGCCAACCGGGACAGTCTCGTGGCTACACCTTC | CASSQPGQSRGYTF
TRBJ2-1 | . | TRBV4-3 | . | TGCGCCAGCAGCCGTCTCGGTGTGAAGGTCGGTGAGCAGTTCTTC | CASSRLGVKVGEQFF
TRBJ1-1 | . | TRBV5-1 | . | TGCGCCAGCAGCTTGGGGGACATGAACACTGAAGCTTTCTTT | CASSLGDMNTEAFF
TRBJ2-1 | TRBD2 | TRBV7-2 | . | TGTGCCAGCAGACCTAGCGGGAGTGATAATGAGCAGTTCTTC | CASRPSGSDNEQFF
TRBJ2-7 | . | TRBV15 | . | TGTGCCACCAGCAGGCCCGGGAGAGGAGACTACGAGCAGTACTTC | CATSRPGRGDYEQYF
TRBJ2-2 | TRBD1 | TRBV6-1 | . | TGTGCCAGCAGTGCAAGGGTGGGGGCAGGGGGCTCAACCGGGGAGCTGTTTTTT | CASSARVGAGGSTGELFF
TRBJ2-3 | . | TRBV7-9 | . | TGTGCCAGCAGCGGGGGGGCCCTGACAGATACGCAGTATTTT | CASSGGALTDTQYF
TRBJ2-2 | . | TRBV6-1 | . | TGTGCCAGCAGAAATGTCAGGGGAAACGGGGAGCTGTTTTTT | CASRNVRGNGELFF
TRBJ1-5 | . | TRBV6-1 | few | TGTGCCAGCAGTGACCGCCCGCGGGGGTGGACTCAGCCCCAGCATTTT | CASSDRPRGWTQPQHF
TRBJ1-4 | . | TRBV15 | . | TGTGCCACCAGCAGAGATCTAGGGGTGGGTGAAAAACTGTTTTTT | CATSRDLGVGEKLFF
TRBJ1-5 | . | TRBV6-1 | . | TGTGCCAGCAGTCAGGGGCGCAATCAGCCCCAGCATTTT | CASSQGRNQPQHF